The next 13 T cell receptor beta chains were all read from a single sample in a study of blood T cells in healthy people across ages. Primers used in a second PCR of roughly 6 to 11 cycles were a sample-barcoded 5' primer and a J-beta primer mix. TCRdb reanalysed the 5' RACE reads using MiXCR and keeps one entry per CDR3 protein. The sample has 1.2 million to 1.5 million distinct CDR3 sequences, 42% seen once; the top ten hold roughly 7.9%. The sequenced sample consisted of blood. All receptors derive from a woman between 18 and 29 years old in good health.

The DNA of the CDR3 is TGTGCCAGCAGCCAAGACCCGGGTGGGGAGACCCAGTACTTC. It encodes CASSQDPGGETQYF. This chain connects TRBV4-2 to TRBJ2-5; D unclear. Germline lookup yields CDR1 LGHNA and CDR2 YNFKEQ. This CDR3 is built from 14 residues. Trimming took off 0 bases at V and 5 bases at J, with 10 bases between the two ends.

This sequence joins TRBV14 and TRBJ1-2, with D perhaps matching TRBD1 (5 bases). The CDR3 spans 15 residues. From germline, CDR1 is SGHDN and CDR2 FVKESK. V was shortened by 0 bases and J by 5 bases, with 13 bases between the two germline ends. CDR3 sequence reads: CASSQDPRGGYGYTF. The CDR3 region has the DNA TGTGCCAGCAGCCAAGATCCTAGGGGAGGGTATGGCTACACCTTC.

This clonotype has just a few counts. The chain joins TRBV12-3 or TRBV12-4 to TRBJ2-5; TRBD2 agrees at 10 bases. Losses at the gene ends were 3 bases for V and 4 bases for J; bases not matched to a gene: 5. The CDR3 is made up of 15 amino acids. The CDR3 DNA follows: TGTGCCAGCAGTTTCCCTAGCGGGAGCTCAGAGACCCAGTACTTC. It encodes CASSFPSGSSETQYF.

The genes are TRBV29-1 and TRBJ2-7; D may match TRBD1 or TRBD2 (5 bases each). The J call may be wrong; the DNA end is better matched by TRBJ2-5. CDR1 SQVTM and CDR2 ANQGSEA come from the germline V gene. This CDR3 is built from 15 residues. This chain's CDR3 is CSVDEGRAPTKTQYF. The CDR3 DNA is TGCAGCGTTGATGAGGGACGGGCCCCCACTAAGACCCAGTACTTC.

The chain links TRBV20-1 to TRBJ2-7; D possibly uses TRBD1 or TRBD2 (6 bases each). CDR1 and CDR2 from the germline V gene are DFQATT and SNEGSKA (reference sequence). The V end lost 5 bases, the J end lost 6 bases, and 20 bases lay between the germline ends. The CDR3 loop spans 14 amino acids. As DNA, the CDR3 is TGCAGTGCTGGTCGACTCACGGGGGCTGGCGAGCAGTACTTC. Translated: CSAGRLTGAGEQYF.

The rearrangement joins TRBV15 to TRBJ2-1; tentative D call: TRBD2 (7 bases). V lost 2 bases and J lost 7, with 15 bases in between. Germline assignment: CDR1 LNHNV and CDR2 YYDKDF (reference sequence). The CDR3 totals 15 residues. The CDR3 bases are TGTGCCACCAGCAGATCACTAGGGGGAGGGAATGAGCAGTTCTTC. Its translation is CATSRSLGGGNEQFF.

The gene calls are TRBV3-1 and TRBJ2-5, with TRBD2 as a possible D gene (5 bases). V shed 0 bases and J shed 2 bases, with 16 bases lying between them. This CDR3 region has 17 residues. CDR1 LGHDT and CDR2 YNNKEL come from the germline V gene (reference sequence). CDR3 coding DNA: TGTGCCAGCAGCCAAGATAGGATAGCGCCACATCAAGAGACCCAGTACTTC. Its translation is CASSQDRIAPHQETQYF.

The chain recombines TRBV12-3 or TRBV12-4 with TRBJ1-2; D not certain. The CDR3 loop spans 13 amino acids. Deletions cut 10 bases from V and 0 bases from J, with 12 bases between. Here the CDR3 reads CATGVRANYGYTF. The CDR3 bases are TGTGCCACCGGGGTGAGAGCTAACTATGGCTACACCTTC.

This clonotype was observed a handful of times. The chain joins TRBV9 to TRBJ2-1; D might be TRBD1 (5 bases). CDR1 SGDLS and CDR2 YYNGEE come from the germline V gene. The CDR3 spans 15 residues. The V end was cut by 4 bases, the J end by 3 bases, with 14 bases between. For the CDR3, the DNA is TGTGCCAGCAGCCCTAGTGGGGCAGGCTACAATGAGCAGTTCTTC. Protein product: CASSPSGAGYNEQFF. Together with reference TRBV9 and TRBJ2-1, the CDR3 gives the full variable domain: DSGVTQTPKHLITATGQRVTLRCSPRSGDLSVYWYQQSLDQGLQFLIQYYNGEERAKGNILERFSAQQFPDLHSELNLSSLELGDSALYFCASSPSGAGYNEQFFGPGTRLTVL.

The chain combines TRBV6-5 with TRBJ2-7; 9 bases align to TRBD1. CDR1 is MNHEY and CDR2 is SVGAGI in the germline V gene. Trimming removed 5 bases from V and 6 bases from J; junction bases left unmatched: 11. The CDR3 contains 15 residues. The chain's CDR3 is CASSTPGQGMGEQYF. CDR3 bases: TGTGCCAGCAGTACTCCGGGACAGGGTATGGGCGAGCAGTACTTC.

The chain links TRBV15 to TRBJ2-5; 13 bases match TRBD2. Germline V gene sequence: CDR1 LNHNV, CDR2 YYDKDF (reference sequence). This CDR3 is built from 14 residues. V dropped 5 bases and J dropped 3; count of bases not matched to a gene: 0. CDR3 DNA sequence: TGTGCCACCAGCGGGACTAGCGGGGAAGAGACCCAGTACTTC. As protein: CATSGTSGEETQYF.

This clonotype has a handful of counts. CDR3 DNA: TGCAGTGCTAGGGCTCCGGTTGACTTAACCGCGGGAGGGCCAGTCCAAGAGACCCAGTACTTC. Protein: CSARAPVDLTAGGPVQETQYF. The V gene is TRBV20-1, the J gene TRBJ2-5, with TRBD2 matching 9 bases. From germline, CDR1 is DFQATT and CDR2 SNEGSKA (reference sequence). CDR3 size: 21 residues. Germline trimming cut 3 bases from V and 1 base from J; bases unmatched to any gene: 24.

The chain is built from TRBV3-1 and TRBJ2-5; TRBD1 matches at 7 bases. The J call may be faulty, since TRBJ2-7 better matches the DNA end. The length of the CDR3 is 14 residues. Germline V lookup: CDR1 LGHDT, CDR2 YNNKEL (reference sequence). CDR3 in amino acids: CASSQSVTGAEQYF. DNA for the CDR3: TGTGCCAGCAGCCAATCAGTCACAGGGGCCGAGCAGTACTTC.